This T cell receptor (beta chain) was identified in a study of ipilimumab plus nivolumab after autologous stem cell transplantation. Clones were read by immunoSEQ multiplex PCR, and TCRdb kept only the in-frame ones, dropping some. The sample shows about 17,000 clones, approximately 79% of them seen only once. Concerning this clone: Its antigen is undetermined.

The CDR3 runs to 14 residues. Germline V gene data show CDR1 as SGHRS and CDR2 as YFSETQ. V was shortened by 0 bases and J by 0 bases, with 7 bases between the two germline ends. The study's findings and limits: Authors suggest TCR repertoire, Treg phenotype and gut microbiota support further study.

This sequence was found in a male donor with diffuse large B-cell lymphoma. Sequencing used PBMCs, obtained in a trial of ipilimumab plus nivolumab as post-transplant consolidation. This sequence joins TRBV5-1 and TRBJ2-7; no firm D call. CDR3 in DNA: TGCGCCAGCAGCTTGGAACCGAGCTCCTACGAGCAGTACTTC. Translation: CASSLEPSSYEQYF. Filled out from reference TRBV5-1 and TRBJ2-7, the complete variable domain reads KAGVTQTPRYLIKTRGQQVTLSCSPISGHRSVSWYQQTPGQGLQFLFEYFSETQRNKGNFPGRFSGRQFSNSRSEMNVSTLELGDSALYLCASSLEPSSYEQYFGPGTRLTVT.